These T cell receptor beta chains were read from a single sample in a study of shared clonotypes between healthy human individuals. The repertoire was sequenced with immunoSEQ multiplex PCR; TCRdb's copy has only in-frame clones and lacks some. In the table there are 550,000 to 850,000 clones, under 80% of which are singletons. The sequenced sample was memory CD4+ T cells sorted from blood. The source is a woman between 25 and 40 years old in good health. Each CDR3 is given with its conserved first and last residue. The D gene is left open where the match is weak. Size is omitted from some rows. Given values are once, few, many or a class for expanded clones.

cdr3_aa cdr3_nt d_call j_call v_call clone_size
CASSAGDSINTEAFF TGTGCCAGCAGCGCGGGGGACAGTATTAACACTGAAGCTTTCTTT TRBD1 TRBJ1-1 TRBV5-4 .
CASSFQAVSTDTQYF TGTGCCAGCAGTTTCCAGGCAGTTAGCACAGATACGCAGTATTTT . TRBJ2-3 TRBV6-1 .
CASSSAQGDRETQYF TGTGCCAGTAGTAGCGCCCAAGGGGATCGGGAGACCCAGTACTTC . TRBJ2-5 TRBV19 .
CASSLGVRDTEAFF TGTGCCAGCAGCTTAGGCGTTCGGGACACTGAAGCTTTCTTT . TRBJ1-1 TRBV5-8 .
CSVEEGGYGYTF TGCAGCGTAGAGGAGGGTGGCTATGGCTACACCTTC . TRBJ1-2 TRBV29-1 once
CASSTPDRVSYEQYF TGTGCCAGCAGTACCCCGGACAGGGTCTCCTACGAGCAGTACTTC TRBD1 TRBJ2-7 TRBV27 few
CASSITRDEQFF TGTGCCAGCTCGATTACCCGGGATGAGCAGTTCTTC . TRBJ2-1 TRBV28 .
CASSGELGYEQYF TGTGCCAGCAGTGGGGAGTTGGGGTACGAGCAGTACTTC . TRBJ2-7 TRBV2 .
CASSVEGSGVTSNQPQHF TGTGCCAGTAGTGTTGAGGGGAGTGGGGTCACTAGCAATCAGCCCCAGCATTTT . TRBJ1-5 TRBV19 .
CSVGAGAGYEQYF TGCAGCGTTGGAGCGGGAGCTGGCTACGAGCAGTACTTC TRBD2 TRBJ2-7 TRBV29-1 .
CASSFDTLNTEAFF TGTGCCAGCAGTTTCGACACCCTGAACACTGAAGCTTTCTTT . TRBJ1-1 TRBV27 .
CASSSLRGYNEQFF TGTGCCAGCAGTTCCCTCCGGGGCTACAATGAGCAGTTCTTC . TRBJ2-1 TRBV27 .
CASSPQRNQPQHF TGTGCCAGCAGTCCCCAGCGTAATCAGCCCCAGCATTTT . TRBJ1-5 TRBV28 .
CASRGQLTDTQYF TGTGCCAGCAGAGGACAGCTCACAGATACGCAGTATTTT . TRBJ2-3 TRBV6-5 .
CASSEGGSGVYEQYF TGTGCCAGCAGTGAAGGGGGTAGCGGAGTTTACGAGCAGTACTTC . TRBJ2-7 TRBV2 .
CASSQYINYGYTF TGTGCCAGTTCTCAGTACATTAACTATGGCTACACCTTC . TRBJ1-2 TRBV19 .
CASSPGLALYEQYF TGTGCCAGCTCACCCGGACTAGCGCTCTACGAGCAGTACTTC TRBD2 TRBJ2-7 TRBV18 .
CASRGGARGQETQYF TGTGCCAGCAGGGGAGGGGCGCGAGGCCAAGAGACCCAGTACTTC TRBD2 TRBJ2-5 TRBV11-2 .
CASSPVGNTEAFF TGTGCCAGCAGTCCAGTGGGGAACACTGAAGCTTTCTTT . TRBJ1-1 TRBV6-1 .
CASSPRRTSGSSHEQFF TGTGCCAGCAGCCCACGCCGGACTAGCGGGAGCTCCCATGAGCAGTTCTTC TRBD2 TRBJ2-1 TRBV11-2 once
CASSLRTGNTGELFF TGCGCCAGCAGCTTAAGGACAGGGAATACCGGGGAGCTGTTTTTT TRBD1 TRBJ2-2 TRBV5-1 .
CASGEVAASTDTQYF TGTGCCAGTGGAGAGGTAGCGGCATCCACAGATACGCAGTATTTT . TRBJ2-3 TRBV19 .
CASRESRRHPYEQYF TGTGCCAGCAGGGAGAGTCGGCGGCACCCCTACGAGCAGTACTTC . TRBJ2-7 TRBV11-2 .
CASSSWANALYEQYF TGTGCCAGCAGTTCCTGGGCCAACGCACTTTACGAGCAGTACTTC . TRBJ2-7 TRBV28 once
CASSLVGVRREQYF TGTGCCAGCAGCTTGGTCGGCGTTAGGCGCGAGCAGTACTTC . TRBJ2-7 TRBV5-4 .
CASSVYRVVDNEQFF TGTGCCAGCAGCGTCTACAGGGTTGTAGACAATGAGCAGTTCTTC . TRBJ2-1 TRBV7-9 .
CASSPLIQGAGNQPQHF TGTGCCAGCAGTCCCCTAATACAGGGGGCAGGCAATCAGCCCCAGCATTTT TRBD1 TRBJ1-5 TRBV28 .
CASSLLGNYEQYF TGTGCCAGCAGCCTCTTGGGCAATTACGAGCAGTACTTC . TRBJ2-7 TRBV21-1 .
CASSEGVLASYNEQFF TGTGCCAGCAGTGAAGGAGTACTAGCGTCCTACAATGAGCAGTTCTTC TRBD2 TRBJ2-1 TRBV2 .
CASSQSGTGGPTNEKLFF TGTGCCAGCAGCCAATCCGGGACAGGGGGGCCAACTAATGAAAAACTGTTTTTT TRBD1 TRBJ1-4 TRBV4-2 .
CASSRYGGRGGADTEAFF TGCGCCAGCAGCCGCTATGGGGGTAGGGGGGGCGCCGACACTGAAGCTTTCTTT . TRBJ1-1 TRBV4-1 .
CASSSGRGTEAFF TGTGCCAGCAGTTCAGGAAGGGGCACTGAAGCTTTCTTT . TRBJ1-1 TRBV6-5 .
CSVGKGGTSRQETQYF TGCAGCGTTGGGAAGGGCGGGACTAGCCGGCAGGAGACCCAGTACTTC TRBD2 TRBJ2-5 TRBV29-1 .
CAWSGGETQYF TGTGCCTGGAGCGGGGGAGAGACCCAGTACTTC . TRBJ2-5 TRBV30 .
CASSEAGGTMIHTNTGELFF TGTGCCAGCAGTGAAGCAGGTGGGACTATGATACATACGAACACCGGGGAGCTGTTTTTT TRBD2 TRBJ2-2 TRBV2 once
CASKPSVNSYEQYF TGTGCCAGCAAACCCTCAGTAAACTCCTACGAGCAGTACTTC . TRBJ2-7 TRBV7-8 .
CASSYWADEAFF TGTGCCAGCAGTTACTGGGCGGATGAAGCTTTCTTT . TRBJ1-1 TRBV28 few
CASSFASDNTGELFF TGCGCCAGCAGCTTCGCTAGCGATAACACCGGGGAGCTGTTTTTT . TRBJ2-2 TRBV5-1 .
CASSRRDTHSYEQYF TGCGCCAGCAGCCGGAGGGACACTCATTCCTACGAGCAGTACTTC . TRBJ2-7 TRBV5-1 few
CASKETGPTNEKLFF TGTGCCAGCAAGGAGACGGGACCAACTAATGAAAAACTGTTTTTT . TRBJ1-4 TRBV28 .
CASSMGRQTYEQYF TGTGCCAGCAGTATGGGACGTCAGACCTACGAGCAGTACTTC . TRBJ2-7 TRBV2 .
CAWNRDLSTEAFF TGTGCCTGGAACCGGGACCTTTCCACTGAAGCTTTCTTT . TRBJ1-1 TRBV30 many
CASSPRVAGPEAFF TGTGCCAGCAGCCCCAGGGTGGCTGGGCCTGAAGCTTTCTTT . TRBJ1-1 TRBV7-9 .
CASRPGQSFTEAFF TGTGCCAGCAGACCGGGACAGTCTTTCACTGAAGCTTTCTTT TRBD1 TRBJ1-1 TRBV28 .
CASSSGTDQKLFF TGTGCCAGTAGTTCCGGGACGGACCAAAAACTGTTTTTT . TRBJ1-4 TRBV19 .
CASRDRARSGNTIYF TGTGCCAGCAGGGACAGGGCCCGCTCTGGAAACACCATATATTTT TRBD1 TRBJ1-3 TRBV2 .
CASSESTSGREQYF TGCGCCAGCAGTGAAAGTACTAGCGGGAGGGAGCAGTACTTC TRBD2 TRBJ2-7 TRBV10-2 .
CASSFESDYQDEQYF TGTGCCAGCAGTTTCGAGAGCGACTATCAGGACGAGCAGTACTTC . TRBJ2-7 TRBV28 .
CSVAVGGLVGYEQYF TGCAGCGTTGCGGTAGGGGGACTAGTAGGCTACGAGCAGTACTTC TRBD2 TRBJ2-7 TRBV29-1 .
CASSVSSGSQETQYF TGTGCCAGCAGTGTGTCTAGCGGGTCCCAAGAGACCCAGTACTTC TRBD2 TRBJ2-5 TRBV6-4 .
CASSLGPGTANTGELFF TGTGCCAGCAGCTTGGGCCCCGGGACAGCGAACACCGGGGAGCTGTTTTTT TRBD1 TRBJ2-2 TRBV5-4 .
CASSRRVSGANVLTF TGTGCCAGCAGCAGAAGGGTGTCTGGGGCCAACGTCCTGACTTTC . TRBJ2-6 TRBV7-2 .